This TCR beta chain was identified during a study of blood T cell repertoires in COVID-19. Study-wide context: The samples span acute and convalescent COVID-19 from the United States, Italy and Spain. PBMCs, B-cell-depleted T cells, or T cells provided the cDNA or gDNA that made up the material.

Per the authors' pipeline: Estimation of nucleated cell counts relied on the amplification of reference gene primers. Method: immunoSEQ multiplex PCR; TCRdb's copy keeps in-frame clones and lacks some. For V, J and clone size, that table is used; D and trimming come from the DNA. The table has 290,000 or so clones, approximately 85% seen once. This sequence was found in a man aged 45-60 years with active or convalescent COVID-19. Sequencing was performed on peripheral blood.

The CDR3 protein is CASRKGETDTQYF. The CDR3 nucleotides read TGTGCCAGCAGAAAAGGGGAAACAGATACGCAGTATTTT. The chain recombines TRBV5-6 with TRBJ2-3, with D perhaps TRBD1 (5 bases). Germline assignment: CDR1 SGHDT and CDR2 YYEEEE. This CDR3 spans 13 amino acids. V was cut by 5 bases and J by 3 bases, with 10 bases left in between.